This T cell receptor beta chain was profiled in a study of T cell responses to AZD1222 COVID-19 vaccine. The protocol was immunoSEQ multiplex PCR, while the TCRdb copy is restricted to in-frame clones and leaves out a portion. The data contain 200,000 to 250,000 clones, about 94% of them seen just once; the ten biggest clones take up over 1.5%. Germline V gene lookup returns CDR1 SGHRS and CDR2 YFSETQ. This CDR3 has 14 residues. Trimming left V 5 bases short and J 3 bases short, with 15 bases between. The source is an adult who received the MenACWY meningococcal vaccine as a control. The chain has TRBV5-1 and TRBJ2-7; D may be TRBD1 (6 bases). Source: peripheral blood, taken 28 days after the second dose of the MenACWY control vaccine. This CDR3 reads CASRGSGTHYEQYF. Written as DNA, the CDR3 is TGCGCCAGCAGGGGATCCGGGACACACTACGAGCAGTACTTC.